Below, 28 T cell receptor beta chains from the same sample are listed, as sequenced in a study of blood T cell repertoires in COVID-19. Generated by immunoSEQ multiplex PCR, the TCRdb table keeps only in-frame clones and is missing some. The sample carries roughly 100,000 clones, roughly 92% recorded once. The sample was peripheral blood. The receptors derive from a woman between 45 and 65 years old with COVID-19, enrolled during active disease.

The chain is built from TRBV4-2 and TRBJ2-7; 10 positions agree with TRBD2. The CDR3 length is 13 residues. J lost 4 bases, V lost 3 bases, and 0 bases had no gene match. CDR1 LGHNA and CDR2 YNFKEQ come from the germline V gene. CDR3 loop: CASSQGLAYEQYF. The DNA of the CDR3 is TGTGCCAGCAGCCAGGGACTAGCGTACGAGCAGTACTTC.

The V call is TRBV2, the J call TRBJ2-2, with 8 positions matching TRBD1. Per germline, CDR1 SNHLY and CDR2 FYNNEI. This CDR3 is 15 amino acids long. V lost 3 bases and J lost 4; bases outside the gene matches: 4. CDR3 sequence reads: CASSDQGAGTGELFF. Written as DNA, the CDR3 is TGTGCCAGCAGTGATCAGGGGGCCGGCACCGGGGAGCTGTTTTTT. Based on the CDR3 plus reference TRBV2 and TRBJ2-2, the full variable domain is EPEVTQTPSHQVTQMGQEVILRCVPISNHLYFYWYRQILGQKVEFLVSFYNNEISEKSEIFDDQFSVERPDGSNFTLKIRSTKLEDSAMYFCASSDQGAGTGELFFGEGSRLTVL.

The V gene is TRBV14, the J gene TRBJ1-4; D might be TRBD1 (5 bases). The V end lost 1 base, the J end lost 0 bases, and 9 bases lay between the germline ends. CDR3 length: 16 amino acids. Germline V CDR1 and CDR2: SGHDN, FVKESK. In DNA form, the CDR3 reads TGTGCCAGCAGCCAAGTCGGAGGGGCAACTAATGAAAAACTGTTTTTT. As protein: CASSQVGGATNEKLFF.

The V and J genes are TRBV5-1 and TRBJ2-1, with 11 bases fitting TRBD2. The J segment lost 0 bases and the V segment lost 5 bases, leaving 7 bases of the junction unmatched. The germline gives CDR1 SGHRS, CDR2 YFSETQ. This CDR3 spans 17 amino acids. CDR3 residues: CASRASGGPSSYNEQFF. CDR3 nucleotides: TGCGCCAGCAGGGCTAGCGGGGGGCCTAGCTCCTACAATGAGCAGTTCTTC.

This chain links TRBV30 with TRBJ1-3; D not certain. The germline V gene encodes CDR1 GTSNPN and CDR2 SVGIG (reference sequence). This CDR3 region has 11 residues. V gave up 4 bases and J gave up 9 bases, with 10 bases separating them. The CDR3 spells CAWTLGLTIYF. The DNA of the CDR3 is TGTGCCTGGACCCTTGGGCTCACCATATATTTT.

The J gene is TRBJ2-7, the V gene TRBV5-1; possible D gene TRBD1, 5 bases. Germline lookup yields CDR1 SGHRS and CDR2 YFSETQ. CDR3 size: 11 residues. V was shortened by 4 bases and J by 8 bases, with 10 bases between the two germline ends. In DNA form, the CDR3 reads TGCGCCAGCAGCCATCCAGGGAAGCAGTACGTC. It translates to CASSHPGKQYV.

The V and J genes are TRBV18 and TRBJ2-3, with TRBD1 matching over 7 bases. The CDR3 is 15 residues long. The germline V gene encodes CDR1 KGHSH and CDR2 LQKENI. Trimming took 2 bases from V and 2 from J; bases not matched to a gene: 4. This CDR3 reads CASSPDRAHTDTQYF. The CDR3 region has the DNA TGTGCCAGCTCACCAGACAGGGCCCACACAGATACGCAGTATTTT.

The CDR3 DNA reads as TGTGCCATCCCGACGGGCTACAATGAGCAGTTCTTC. Its translation: CAIPTGYNEQFF. V and J are TRBV28 and TRBJ2-1; D not resolved. The CDR3 runs to 12 residues. V was clipped by 10 bases and J by 3 bases, with 10 bases between them. The V gene's germline CDR1 is MDHEN and CDR2 SYDVKM.

This clone has just one count. The V and J genes are TRBV7-6 and TRBJ1-1, with a weak D call TRBD1 (6 bases). The CDR3 runs 16 residues. Per germline, CDR1 SGHVS and CDR2 FNYEAQ. V shed 1 base and J shed 5 bases, with 17 bases lying between them. Written as DNA, the CDR3 is TGTGCCAGCAGCTTAGGGGGGAGCAGGGGTCAAACTGAAGCTTTCTTT. This sequence encodes CASSLGGSRGQTEAFF.

The chain uses TRBV9 and TRBJ1-1, with a weak D call TRBD1 (5 bases). This CDR3 region has 15 residues. Trimming took off 0 bases at V and 1 base at J, with 10 bases between the two ends. The V gene's germline CDR1 is SGDLS and CDR2 YYNGEE. In nucleotides, the CDR3 is TGTGCCAGCAGCGTAGTGGGGGGGTGGAACACTGAAGCTTTCTTT. This encodes CASSVVGGWNTEAFF.

The chain links TRBV7-2 to TRBJ1-5; D might be TRBD1 (6 bases). The V gene lost 3 bases and the J gene lost 6 bases, with 15 bases spanning the gap. Germline-derived CDR1 and CDR2 are SGHTA and FQGNSA. The CDR3 covers 15 residues. The CDR3 protein is CASSLAGGAIQPQHF. CDR3 sequence (DNA): TGTGCCAGCAGCTTGGCCGGGGGGGCGATTCAGCCCCAGCATTTT.

The V gene is TRBV20-1, the J gene TRBJ1-3, with D tentatively TRBD1 (6 bases). Trimming pared 3 bases from V and 0 bases from J, leaving 12 bases between. The CDR3 extends over 15 amino acids. CDR1 is DFQATT, CDR2 SNEGSKA, per germline (reference sequence). The CDR3 coding sequence is TGCAGTGCTAGTCACAGGGCCTTCTCTGGAAACACCATATATTTT. Its protein product is CSASHRAFSGNTIYF.

V gene TRBV28 combines with J gene TRBJ2-1, with TRBD1 identical over 12 bases. The CDR3 extends over 16 amino acids. Trimming removed 3 bases from V and 7 bases from J; junction bases left unmatched: 7. The germline V gene encodes CDR1 MDHEN and CDR2 SYDVKM. The CDR3, as DNA: TGTGCCAGCAGTTTGGGGGACAGGGGGCTGTGGAATGAGCAGTTCTTC. This codes for CASSLGDRGLWNEQFF.

CDR3 in amino acids: CASSLEQGAGGYTF. The CDR3 DNA follows: TGCGCCAGCAGCTTGGAACAGGGGGCTGGCGGCTACACCTTC. The V call is TRBV5-1, the J call TRBJ1-2; 9 bases map to TRBD1. There are 14 residues in the CDR3. CDR1 and CDR2 from the germline V gene are SGHRS and YFSETQ. Trimming took 0 bases from V and 8 from J; bases not matched to a gene: 5.

The chain employs TRBV2 and TRBJ1-5, with a weak D call TRBD1 (6 bases). CDR1 and CDR2 from the germline V gene are SNHLY and FYNNEI. The ends were cut back, 5 bases at V and 1 base at J, with 12 bases in the middle. The CDR3 loop spans 15 amino acids. The CDR3 nucleotides are TGTGCCAGCAGTCCATCAGGGGACAGCAATCAGCCCCAGCATTTT. As protein: CASSPSGDSNQPQHF. The full variable domain, rest sourced from reference TRBV2 and TRBJ1-5, is EPEVTQTPSHQVTQMGQEVILRCVPISNHLYFYWYRQILGQKVEFLVSFYNNEISEKSEIFDDQFSVERPDGSNFTLKIRSTKLEDSAMYFCASSPSGDSNQPQHFGDGTRLSIL.

The chain is built from TRBV25-1 and TRBJ2-1; D may be TRBD2 (5 bases). V gave up 6 bases and J gave up 0 bases, with 9 bases separating them. Germline CDR1 reads MGHDK; CDR2 reads SYGVNS. The length of the CDR3 is 14 residues. DNA for the CDR3: TGTGCCAGCAGAGGGAGTAGCTCCTACAATGAGCAGTTCTTC. Translation: CASRGSSSYNEQFF.

This chain joins TRBV11-2 and TRBJ1-3, with D possibly matching TRBD1 (6 bases). The germline V gene encodes CDR1 SGHAT and CDR2 FQNNGV. This CDR3 is 17 amino acids long. Trimming pared 5 bases from V and 0 bases from J, leaving 17 bases between. In nucleotides, the CDR3 is TGTGCCAGCAGCCTCTCCGGGGGGGCAGCCTCTGGAAACACCATATATTTT. Its translation is CASSLSGGAASGNTIYF. Full variable domain (remainder filled in from reference TRBV11-2 and TRBJ1-3): EAGVAQSPRYKIIEKRQSVAFWCNPISGHATLYWYQQILGQGPKLLIQFQNNGVVDDSQLPKDRFSAERLKGVDSTLKIQPAKLEDSAVYLCASSLSGGAASGNTIYFGEGSWLTVV.

V gene TRBV25-1 combines with J gene TRBJ1-2; 8 nucleotides align to TRBD1. This CDR3 is built from 13 residues. The V gene's germline CDR1 is MGHDK and CDR2 SYGVNS. V shed 3 bases and J 7 bases; nucleotides not matched to a gene: 4. CDR3 region: CASSEAGGVGYTF. DNA for the CDR3: TGTGCCAGCAGTGAGGCAGGGGGCGTTGGCTACACCTTC.

The rearrangement links TRBV3-1 (or the pseudogene TRBV3-2) to TRBJ2-2; 8 bases line up with TRBD2. The CDR3 is 16 amino acids. V shed 4 bases and J 5 bases; nucleotides not matched to a gene: 9. Germline CDR1 reads LGHDT; CDR2 reads YNNKEL (reference sequence). CDR3 sequence: CASSRGRAGETGELFF. The CDR3 DNA reads as TGTGCCAGCAGCCGGGGGAGAGCGGGGGAAACCGGGGAGCTGTTTTTT.

In DNA, the CDR3 is TGTGCCAGCAGCTTATCCGAGGTTTCCTATTCACCCCTCCACTTT. It is translated as CASSLSEVSYSPLHF. The rearrangement uses TRBV11-3 and TRBJ1-6, with D uncertain. The CDR3 extends over 15 amino acids. Per germline, CDR1 SGHNT and CDR2 YENEEA. V was trimmed by 2 bases and J by 8 bases, leaving 13 bases between them.

V and J are TRBV30 and TRBJ2-5; D is perhaps TRBD2 (7 bases). V was cut by 6 bases and J by 1 base, with 12 bases left in between. Germline V gene data show CDR1 as GTSNPN and CDR2 as SVGIG (reference sequence). The CDR3 length is 13 residues. Here the CDR3 DNA reads TGTGCCTGTGGGGGGGGCCCCCAAGAGACCCAGTACTTC. It codes for CACGGGPQETQYF.

The chain links TRBV5-4 to TRBJ1-2; 7 nucleotides match TRBD1. CDR1 is SGHNT and CDR2 is YYREEE in the germline V gene (reference sequence). This CDR3 region has 14 residues. V shed 2 bases and J 8 bases; nucleotides not matched to a gene: 9. The CDR3 coding sequence is TGTGCCAGCAGCTTCGTAGACAGGGATGGAGGCTACACCTTC. Amino acids: CASSFVDRDGGYTF.

The CDR3 protein is CSAAVGGAGNTEAFF. CDR3 nucleotides: TGCAGCGCCGCCGTCGGGGGGGCGGGGAACACTGAAGCTTTCTTT. The gene calls are TRBV29-1 and TRBJ1-1; D perhaps matches TRBD1 (6 bases). V gave up 7 bases and J gave up 1 base, with 19 bases separating them. The CDR3 is 15 residues long. Germline V gives CDR1 SQVTM, CDR2 ANQGSEA.

This rearrangement joins TRBV19 to TRBJ1-4, with 7 bases aligning to TRBD1. V was pared by 9 bases and J by 0 bases, with 10 bases of the junction left unmatched. The CDR3 runs to 16 residues. Germline assignment: CDR1 LNHDA and CDR2 SQIVND (reference sequence). As DNA, the CDR3 is TGTGCCAGCAGACAGGGAAGGCGTGCAACTAATGAAAAACTGTTTTTT. Residues: CASRQGRRATNEKLFF. Complete variable domain (other parts from reference TRBV19 and TRBJ1-4): DGGITQSPKYLFRKEGQNVTLSCEQNLNHDAMYWYRQDPGQGLRLIYYSQIVNDFQKGDIAEGYSVSREKKESFPLTVTSAQKNPTAFYLCASRQGRRATNEKLFFGSGTQLSVL.

The chain is built from TRBV5-1 and TRBJ2-6; maybe TRBD2 (6 bases). The CDR3 extends over 17 amino acids. V shed 0 bases and J shed 0 bases, with 10 bases lying between them. Germline loops: CDR1 SGHRS, CDR2 YFSETQ. The CDR3 coding sequence is TGCGCCAGCAGCTTGGGTCTAGCGCTCTCTGGGGCCAACGTCCTGACTTTC. It codes for CASSLGLALSGANVLTF.

This chain links TRBV28 with TRBJ1-1, with D possibly TRBD1 on 5 matching bases. This CDR3 is built from 14 residues. Germline lookup yields CDR1 MDHEN and CDR2 SYDVKM. V lost 5 bases to trimming and J lost 1 base, with 11 bases between them. CDR3 DNA sequence: TGTGCCAGCAGTACCAGGGTAGCGAACACTGAAGCTTTCTTT. This gives the protein CASSTRVANTEAFF.

The genes are TRBV3-1 (or the pseudogene TRBV3-2) and TRBJ2-3; D may be TRBD2 (5 bases). V lost 3 bases, J lost 9 bases, and 19 bases lay in between. Germline V gene data show CDR1 as LGHDT and CDR2 as YNNKEL (reference sequence). The CDR3 has 15 amino acids. The CDR3 loop reads CASSQGGLAPSTQYF. DNA for the CDR3: TGTGCCAGCAGCCAGGGTGGGCTAGCACCATCCACGCAGTATTTT.

The genes are TRBV5-4 and TRBJ1-1, with 11 bases matching TRBD1. Unmatched junction bases numbered 4, after V lost 5 bases and J lost 4 bases. Looked up from germline, CDR1 is SGHNT and CDR2 is YYREEE (reference sequence). This CDR3 comprises 14 residues. This chain's CDR3 is CASSRGQGGTEAFF. The CDR3 DNA reads TGTGCCAGCAGTAGGGGACAGGGGGGCACTGAAGCTTTCTTT.